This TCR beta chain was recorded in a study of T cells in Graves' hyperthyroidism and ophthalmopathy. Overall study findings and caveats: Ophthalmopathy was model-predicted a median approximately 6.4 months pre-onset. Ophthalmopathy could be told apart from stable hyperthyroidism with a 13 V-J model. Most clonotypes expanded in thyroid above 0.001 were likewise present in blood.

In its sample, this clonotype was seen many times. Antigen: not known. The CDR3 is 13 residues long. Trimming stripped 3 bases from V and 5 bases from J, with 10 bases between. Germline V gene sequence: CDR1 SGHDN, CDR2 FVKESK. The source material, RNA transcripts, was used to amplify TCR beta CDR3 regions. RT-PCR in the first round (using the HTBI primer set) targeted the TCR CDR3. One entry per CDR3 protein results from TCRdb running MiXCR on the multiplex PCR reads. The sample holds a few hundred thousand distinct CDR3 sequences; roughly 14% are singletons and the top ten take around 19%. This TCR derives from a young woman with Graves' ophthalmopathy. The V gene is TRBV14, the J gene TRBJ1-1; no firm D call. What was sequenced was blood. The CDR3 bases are TGTGCCAGCAGCCATGTCCCCGGGACTGAAGCTTTCTTT. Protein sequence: CASSHVPGTEAFF. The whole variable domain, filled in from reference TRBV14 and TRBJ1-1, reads EAGVTQFPSHSVIEKGQTVTLRCDPISGHDNLYWYRRVMGKEIKFLLHFVKESKQDESGMPNNRFLAERTGGTYSTLKVQPAELEDSGVYFCASSHVPGTEAFFGQGTRLTVV.